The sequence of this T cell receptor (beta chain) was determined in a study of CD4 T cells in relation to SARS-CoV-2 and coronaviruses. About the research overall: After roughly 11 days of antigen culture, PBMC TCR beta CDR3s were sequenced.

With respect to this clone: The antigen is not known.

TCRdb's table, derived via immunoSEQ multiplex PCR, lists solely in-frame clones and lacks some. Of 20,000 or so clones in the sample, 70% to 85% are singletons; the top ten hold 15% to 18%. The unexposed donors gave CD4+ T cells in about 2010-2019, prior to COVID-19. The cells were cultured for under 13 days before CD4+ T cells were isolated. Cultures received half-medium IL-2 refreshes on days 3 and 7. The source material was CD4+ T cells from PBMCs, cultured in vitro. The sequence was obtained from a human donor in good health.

CDR3 in amino acids: CASSFHRGSSYNEQFF. The CDR3 DNA follows: TGTGCCAGCAGTTTCCACAGGGGGAGCTCCTACAATGAGCAGTTCTTC. The chain links TRBV27 to TRBJ2-1, with TRBD1 identical over 8 bases. CDR3 size: 16 residues. CDR1 and CDR2 (germline): MNHEY, SMNVEV (reference sequence). J was trimmed by 0 bases and V by 3 bases; bases with no gene match: 4.